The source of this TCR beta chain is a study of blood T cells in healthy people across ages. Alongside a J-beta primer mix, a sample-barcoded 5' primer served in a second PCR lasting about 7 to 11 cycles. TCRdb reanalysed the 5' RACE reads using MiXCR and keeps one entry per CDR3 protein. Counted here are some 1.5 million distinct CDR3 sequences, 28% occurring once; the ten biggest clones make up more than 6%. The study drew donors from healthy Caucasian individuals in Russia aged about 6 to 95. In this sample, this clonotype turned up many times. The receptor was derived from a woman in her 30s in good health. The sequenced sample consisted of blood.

The CDR3 region is CASSPPVGYEQYF. For the CDR3, the DNA is TGTGCCAGCAGCCCACCCGTAGGGTACGAGCAGTACTTC. This chain joins TRBV7-9 and TRBJ2-7; D unresolved. V dropped 5 bases and J dropped 4 bases, with 12 bases sitting between them. The CDR3 runs to 13 residues. Germline V gene lookup returns CDR1 SEHNR and CDR2 FQNEAQ (reference sequence). The whole variable domain, remainder taken from reference TRBV7-9 and TRBJ2-7, is DTGVSQNPRHKITKRGQNVTFRCDPISEHNRLYWYRQTLGQGPEFLTYFQNEAQLEKSRLLSDRFSAERPKGSFSTLEIQRTEQGDSAMYLCASSPPVGYEQYFGPGTRLTVT.